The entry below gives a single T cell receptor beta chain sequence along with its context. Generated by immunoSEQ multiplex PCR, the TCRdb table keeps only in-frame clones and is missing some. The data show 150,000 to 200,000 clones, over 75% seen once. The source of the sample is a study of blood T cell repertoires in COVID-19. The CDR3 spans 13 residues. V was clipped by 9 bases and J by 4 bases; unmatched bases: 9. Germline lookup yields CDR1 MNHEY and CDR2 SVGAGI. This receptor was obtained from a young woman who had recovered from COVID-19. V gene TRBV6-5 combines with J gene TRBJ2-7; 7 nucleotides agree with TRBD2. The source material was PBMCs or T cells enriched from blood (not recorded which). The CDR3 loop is CASLPGLPYEQYF. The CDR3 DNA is TGTGCCAGTCTTCCGGGACTACCTTACGAGCAGTACTTC.